This T cell receptor (beta chain) was identified during a study of blood T cell repertoires in COVID-19. Overall study context: Spain, Italy and the United States supplied samples that represented acute and convalescent COVID-19.

Authors' processing steps: Nucleated cell counts were estimated from reference gene primer amplification. Repertoires were generated with immunoSEQ multiplex PCR, while TCRdb's copy carries only in-frame clones and drops some. The V and J calls and clone size are taken from that table; D and trimming were inferred from the DNA. The sample holds tens of thousands of clones, about 91% seen once. CDR3 size: 15 residues. Germline V CDR1 and CDR2: SGDLS, YYNGEE. Trimming stripped 4 bases from V and 7 bases from J, with 18 bases between. This chain uses TRBV9 with TRBJ2-1; D perhaps matches TRBD2 (6 bases). This sequence was found in an older woman with active COVID-19. Material: peripheral blood. The CDR3 is CASSPHGGLRNEQFF. CDR3 DNA sequence: TGTGCCAGCAGCCCGCACGGGGGTTTGAGGAATGAGCAGTTCTTC.